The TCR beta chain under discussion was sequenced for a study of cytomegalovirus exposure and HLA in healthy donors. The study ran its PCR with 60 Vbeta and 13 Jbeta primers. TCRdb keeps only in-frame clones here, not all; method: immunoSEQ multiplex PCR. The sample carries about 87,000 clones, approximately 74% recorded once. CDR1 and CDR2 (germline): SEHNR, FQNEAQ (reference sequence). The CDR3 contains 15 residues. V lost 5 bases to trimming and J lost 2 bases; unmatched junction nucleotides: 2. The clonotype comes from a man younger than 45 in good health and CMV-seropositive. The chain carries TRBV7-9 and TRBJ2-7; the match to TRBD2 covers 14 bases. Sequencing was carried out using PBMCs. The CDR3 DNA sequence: TGTGCCAGCAGCCCGGGACTAGCGGGAGCCTACGAGCAGTACTTC. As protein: CASSPGLAGAYEQYF.